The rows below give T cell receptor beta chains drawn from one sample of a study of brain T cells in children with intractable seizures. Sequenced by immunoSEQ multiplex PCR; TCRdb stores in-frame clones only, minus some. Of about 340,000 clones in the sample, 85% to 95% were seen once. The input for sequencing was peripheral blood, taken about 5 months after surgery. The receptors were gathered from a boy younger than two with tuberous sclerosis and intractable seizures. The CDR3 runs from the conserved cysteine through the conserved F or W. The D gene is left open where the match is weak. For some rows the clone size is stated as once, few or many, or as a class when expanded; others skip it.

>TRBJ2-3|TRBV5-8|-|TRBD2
TGTGCCAGCAGACGGACTAGCGGGAGGGCAGATACGCAGTATTTT
CASRRTSGRADTQYF
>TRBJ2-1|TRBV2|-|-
TGTGCCAGCAGTGACCCGATTGAGCAGTTCTTC
CASSDPIEQFF
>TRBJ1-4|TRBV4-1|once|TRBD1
TGCGCCAGCAGCCAAGATCGAGGGAACAGGGGGGGTATTAATGAAAAACTGTTTTTT
CASSQDRGNRGGINEKLFF
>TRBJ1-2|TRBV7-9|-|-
TGTGCCAGCAGCCGCGACGGCGACTATGGCTACACCTTC
CASSRDGDYGYTF
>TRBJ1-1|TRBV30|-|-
TGTGCCTGGAGGGAGGGGGGGTACACTGAAGCTTTCTTT
CAWREGGYTEAFF
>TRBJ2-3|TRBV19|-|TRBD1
TGTGCCAGTAGCCGACAACCCAAAGACAGGGCTAGCACAGATACGCAGTATTTT
CASSRQPKDRASTDTQYF
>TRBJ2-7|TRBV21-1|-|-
TGTGCCAGCAGCAAAGTGAGGACACCCTTCTCCTACGAGCAGTACTTC
CASSKVRTPFSYEQYF
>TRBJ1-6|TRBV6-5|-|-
TGTGCCAGCAGTTCTGTAGGGAATTCACCCCTCCACTTT
CASSSVGNSPLHF
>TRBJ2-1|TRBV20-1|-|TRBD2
TGCAGTGCTAGTAGCGGGAGGGTTGGCAATGAGCAGTTCTTC
CSASSGRVGNEQFF
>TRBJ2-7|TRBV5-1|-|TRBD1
TGCGCCAGCAGGGACAGGCCCTACGAGCAGTACTTC
CASRDRPYEQYF
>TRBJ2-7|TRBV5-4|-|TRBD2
TGTGCCAGCAGCTTGGTAAAACAAGGGACTAGCGTCGAGCAGTACTTC
CASSLVKQGTSVEQYF
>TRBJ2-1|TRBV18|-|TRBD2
TGTGCCAGCTCACCGCTAGCGGGAGGTGACAATGAGCAGTTCTTC
CASSPLAGGDNEQFF
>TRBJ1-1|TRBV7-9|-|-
TGTGCCAGCAGCTGGGACATCATGAACACTGAAGCTTTCTTT
CASSWDIMNTEAFF
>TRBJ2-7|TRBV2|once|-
TGTGCCAGCCTCCGGGGGCTAGGTTACGAGCAGTACTTC
CASLRGLGYEQYF
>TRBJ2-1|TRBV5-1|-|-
TGCGCCAGCAGCCGGGACAACTACAATGAGCAGTTCTTC
CASSRDNYNEQFF
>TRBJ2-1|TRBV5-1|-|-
TGCGCCAGCAGGTTAGGCGGCGGTGGGAATGAGCAGTTCTTC
CASRLGGGGNEQFF
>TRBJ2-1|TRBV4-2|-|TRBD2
TGTGCCAGCAGCCACGGACTAGCGGGCTACAATGAGCAGTTCTTC
CASSHGLAGYNEQFF
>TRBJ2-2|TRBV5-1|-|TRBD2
TGCGCCAGCAGCTTAACTAGCGGGGGGGCCGGGGAGCTGTTTTTT
CASSLTSGGAGELFF
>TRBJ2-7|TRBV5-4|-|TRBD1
TGTGCCAGCAGGGCCGGGACAGGGAGCTCCTACGAGCAGTACTTC
CASRAGTGSSYEQYF